This T cell receptor (beta chain) was recovered during a study of graft-versus-host responses after intestinal transplantation (TCRdb year 2021). With respect to the entire study: The transplants that recipients received were multivisceral, liver-intestinal, or isolated intestinal. A peak of at least 4% donor T cells among recipient peripheral blood mononuclear cells was the definition used for donor T cell macrochimerism. Alloreactive clones were identified by sequencing pre-transplant mixed lymphocyte reaction products and comparing these products with unstimulated pre-transplant donor and recipient T cells. After intestinal transplantation, graft-versus-host and host-versus-graft alloreactive T cell clones in the graft, circulation and bone marrow were tracked using bulk TCR-beta CDR3 sequencing. Every recipient was given anti-thymocyte globulin induction, then maintenance tacrolimus and steroids for around three years. The cohort enrolled some 25 intestinal transplant recipients including one retransplant, and 3 patients lacking pretransplant specimens were excluded. Samples from a few later patients were sequenced in-house on an Illumina MiSeq with MiXCR processing rather than by the commercial service. General findings and caveats noted by the study authors: GvH clones were detected in recipient bone marrow, and some appeared earlier in ileal mucosa or blood, consistent with an intestinal mucosal origin. High GvH to HvG T cell clonal ratios were observed in the allografts of patients with donor T cell macrochimerism. Early after transplant, peak levels of circulating GvH clones were associated with declines in HvG clones. The conclusions were limited by the relatively low number and heterogeneity of the intestinal transplant patients.

Measured from the cysteine to the phenylalanine, the CDR3 is 13 residues long. Here the CDR3 DNA is all that survives: 39 bases in frame from base 1. Trimming at the junction amounts to 6 bases on V and 3 bases on J, and the germline ends lie 11 bases apart. CDR1 is given as MDHEN and CDR2 as SYDVKM, both from the germline V gene. This clone was seen a handful of times. The target of this receptor is not known. Per-nucleotide qualities are absent, and no much larger clonotype sits a single base away. Library creation used the immunoSEQ multiplex PCR assay. For most patients, genomic DNA was isolated using the Qiagen DNeasy Blood and Tissue Kit and was shipped frozen to Adaptive Biotechnologies for TCR sequencing. For most patients, genomic DNA was subjected to high-throughput TCR-beta CDR3 sequencing by Adaptive Biotechnologies. On the study's bioinformatics: Adaptive's ImmunoSEQ software supplied the TCR sequencing data for 15 to 20 patients, while MiXCR and VDJtools were used to process a few other patients. CD4 versus CD8 sorting errors were corrected by removing sequences found in both subsets at a frequency ratio below 5:1. CDR3 nucleotide sequences shared between donor and recipient were removed because the origin of such sequences could not be assigned. To count as alloreactive, a clone needed at least 2-fold expansion over unstimulated cells and a minimum CFSE-low frequency of 0.002% (template counts) or 0.001% (read counts). Clones were considered mappable if detected in sequenced pre-transplant spleen, lymph node, or MLR CFSE-low populations of the donor or recipient. Cumulative frequency of alloreactive clones was calculated as a percentage of all sequences weighted by copy number. The source is immuneACCESS, and TCRdb retained only in-frame sequences with V and J called. Part of the clones is not carried over; for the studies checked, unresolved V genes explain less than half of this, and the remainder is unexplained. V and J calls and clone size follow that table, whereas D and trimming were derived from the DNA. Within this sample are 90,000 to 150,000 clones, with 95% of them counted one time only. The top ten clones comprise roughly 3% of the sample.

The time point label, as the study defines it: cells obtained before transplantation from donor or recipient. CD3+CD4+ and CD3+CD8+ populations were FACS-sorted from unstimulated pre-transplant donor and recipient cells taken from spleen or lymph nodes. This TCR was sampled from a human donor who received an intestinal transplant. Material: unstimulated CD8+ T cells sorted from spleen or lymph node cells, obtained before intestinal transplant. Here the chain combines TRBV28 and TRBJ1-1; 5 matching bases give a weak D call of TRBD1. The DNA sequence follows: TGTGCCAGCAGGCAGATGGGGGACACTGAAGCTTTCTTT. This gives the protein CASRQMGDTEAFF.